This T cell receptor (beta chain) was profiled in a study of blood T cells in healthy people across ages (dated by TCRdb to 2014 to 2015). Regarding the research as a whole: In model experiments, template switching captured about one uniquely barcoded TCR beta cDNA molecule for every two T cells. To avoid experimental bias, donors of different ages were spread randomly across the sequencing lanes. Two additional independent replicas of 1 million unique cDNA reads from the same blood draw were analyzed for two donors (one aged 18 to 30 and one aged 80 or older). Age-related changes in TCR beta repertoire diversity were measured in the study by deep sequencing normalized with unique cDNA molecular identifiers. Four age groups were formed from the donors: young (average approximately 17 years), middle-aged (approximately 39), aged (under 70) and long-lived (around 82).

CDR1 and CDR2, per the germline V gene (reference sequence), are MNHEY and SMNVEV. The CDR3 goes from the cysteine to the phenylalanine over 15 residues. Only the CDR3 portion is preserved as DNA: 45 bases, with reading frame beginning at the first base. The protocol used for the library was 5' RACE. Sequenced on an Illumina HiSeq 2500. The second PCR ran for about 6 to 11 cycles and used a J-beta primer mix along with a sample-barcoded 5' primer. A template-switch 5' adaptor carrying 12 random nucleotides introduced a unique molecular identifier onto each TCR beta cDNA molecule. Each sample yielded at least 2.5 million CDR3-containing paired-end reads. All of the RNA was converted into first-strand cDNA using the Mint cDNA synthesis kit, with a TRBC-specific oligonucleotide serving as the primer. After uracil-DNA glycosylase treatment, a first 18-cycle PCR used universal primers M1SS and BC2_uni_R on all cDNA. As for the authors' bioinformatics: For normalization, 1 million high-quality reads, each with a distinct molecular identifier, were randomly selected from each sample. Reads with shared molecular identifiers were discarded instead of being binned into consensus sequences. MiTCR, run with a Q25 quality threshold and the strictest error-elimination algorithm, handled CDR3 identification, clonotype clustering and error correction. A nonparametric unseen species model using Euler transformation provided a lower-bound estimate of total TCR beta diversity. Clones were called with MiXCR by TCRdb after fastp trimmed the public reads at Q25, and only in-frame beta chains were retained. CDR3 protein sequences are deduplicated, and each keeps its most common genes and DNA. TCRdb, not the authors, supplied the V and J calls. This sample lists over a million distinct CDR3 sequences; under 55% were detected once. The ten top clones hold approximately 20% of the sample.

Donors were 39 systemically healthy Caucasian individuals from Russia aged 6 to 90 years. Each donor gave ten milliliters of peripheral blood, collected into EDTA-treated Vacutainer tubes. Ficoll-Paque density-gradient centrifugation was used to isolate PBMCs, with at least 6 million obtained per sample. Total RNA was extracted from PBMCs with Trizol reagent, with at least 5.5 micrograms obtained per sample. For every donor, an aliquot of PBMCs went through flow cytometry to measure the percentages of naive CD45RAhigh/CD27high T cells. Details on this clonotype: Which antigen it targets is not known. The junction and the germline gene differ at one end; a read error may be behind it.

The full study reports these points: Estimates of total diversity from one million sequenced T cells were regarded as lower bounds and underestimates. Since profiling was done on bulk unsorted PBMCs, naive and antigen-experienced compartments could not be conclusively compared. There was a strong correlation between observed TCR beta diversity and the percentage of naive T cells measured by flow cytometry. The long-lived group showed more naive CD4+ T cells, fewer expanded clones and increased TCR diversity than the aged group, suggesting age selection. Observed TCR beta diversity per million T cells fell roughly linearly with age, and a significant reduction was already apparent by age roughly 40. Because the CMV infection status of the donors was unknown, age-related changes in expanded clonotypes may potentially have been confounded.

Specimen: blood. The chain uses TRBV27 and TRBJ2-5; 7 junctional bases match TRBD2. This receptor was taken from a woman aged 55-70 years in good health. The bases read TGTGCCAGCAGTAGACTAGCATGGGGCAAAGAGAACCAGTACTTC. It specifies CASSRLAWGKENQYF.